Sequencing of this T cell receptor beta chain was carried out in a study of graft-versus-host responses after intestinal transplantation. The overall study: Every recipient had anti-thymocyte globulin induction and roughly 3 years of tacrolimus plus steroids. Study findings and constraints: Among recipient marrow samples, GvH clones were found; some appeared first in ileum or blood.

This CDR3 comprises 14 residues. The germline V and J ends were trimmed by 0 bases and 7 bases, with 13 bases remaining between them. The germline V gene has CDR1 SGDLS and CDR2 YYNGEE. Repertoires were generated with immunoSEQ multiplex PCR, while TCRdb's copy carries only in-frame clones and drops some. Of approximately 80,000 clones in the sample, about 88% were seen once. Regarding this clone: As yet, its antigen is unknown.

The receptor comes from a human donor who received an intestinal transplant. This material consisted of unstimulated CD4+ T cells sorted from spleen or lymph node cells, taken before intestinal transplant. V gene TRBV9 combines with J gene TRBJ2-5, with D uncertain. The DNA for the CDR3 is TGTGCCAGCAGCGTAGGTGCGGTCCTTGGGACCCAGTACTTC. It specifies CASSVGAVLGTQYF.